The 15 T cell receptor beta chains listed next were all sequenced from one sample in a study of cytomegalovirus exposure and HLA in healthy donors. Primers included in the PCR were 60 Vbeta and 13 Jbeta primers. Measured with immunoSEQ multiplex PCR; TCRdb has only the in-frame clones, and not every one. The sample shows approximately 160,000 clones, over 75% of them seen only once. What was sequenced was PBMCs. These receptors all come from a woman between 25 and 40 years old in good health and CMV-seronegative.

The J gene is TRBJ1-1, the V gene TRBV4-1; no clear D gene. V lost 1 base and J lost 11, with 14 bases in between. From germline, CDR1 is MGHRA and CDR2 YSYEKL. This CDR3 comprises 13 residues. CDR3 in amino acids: CASSQVGGRGAFF. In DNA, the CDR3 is TGCGCCAGCAGCCAAGTTGGCGGGCGTGGTGCTTTCTTT.

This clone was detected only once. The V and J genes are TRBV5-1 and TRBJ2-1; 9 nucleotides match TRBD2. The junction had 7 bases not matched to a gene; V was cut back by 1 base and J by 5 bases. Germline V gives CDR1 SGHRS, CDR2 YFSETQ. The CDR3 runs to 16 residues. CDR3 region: CASSLLTSGSHNEQFF. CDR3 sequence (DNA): TGCGCCAGCAGCTTGTTGACTAGCGGCAGCCACAATGAGCAGTTCTTC. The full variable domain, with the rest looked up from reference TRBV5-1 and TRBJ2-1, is KAGVTQTPRYLIKTRGQQVTLSCSPISGHRSVSWYQQTPGQGLQFLFEYFSETQRNKGNFPGRFSGRQFSNSRSEMNVSTLELGDSALYLCASSLLTSGSHNEQFFGPGTRLTVL.

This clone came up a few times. The CDR3 region is CATSRDLRGQGIRAKNIQYF. DNA of the CDR3: TGTGCCACCAGCAGAGATCTTAGGGGACAGGGGATTAGGGCCAAAAACATTCAGTACTTC. The rearrangement uses TRBV15 and TRBJ2-4; 10 bases are shared with TRBD1. This CDR3 comprises 20 residues. Germline values: CDR1 LNHNV, CDR2 YYDKDF (reference sequence). The V segment lost 0 bases and the J segment 1 base; nucleotides outside the gene matches: 12.

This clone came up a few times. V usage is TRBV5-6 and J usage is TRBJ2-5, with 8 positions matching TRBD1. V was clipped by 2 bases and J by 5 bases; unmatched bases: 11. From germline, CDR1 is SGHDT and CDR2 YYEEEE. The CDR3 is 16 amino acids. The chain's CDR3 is CASSLGQGAMWETQYF. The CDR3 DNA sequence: TGTGCCAGCAGCTTAGGCCAGGGGGCTATGTGGGAGACCCAGTACTTC.

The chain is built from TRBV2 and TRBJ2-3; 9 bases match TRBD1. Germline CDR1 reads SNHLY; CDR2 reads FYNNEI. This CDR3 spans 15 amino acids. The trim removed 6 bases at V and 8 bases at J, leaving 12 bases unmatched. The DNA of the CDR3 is TGTGCCAGCAGAACCGGGACAGGGAGAAGAGGTACGCAGTATTTT. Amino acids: CASRTGTGRRGTQYF. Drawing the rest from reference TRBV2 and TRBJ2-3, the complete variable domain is EPEVTQTPSHQVTQMGQEVILRCVPISNHLYFYWYRQILGQKVEFLVSFYNNEISEKSEIFDDQFSVERPDGSNFTLKIRSTKLEDSAMYFCASRTGTGRRGTQYFGPGTRLTVL.

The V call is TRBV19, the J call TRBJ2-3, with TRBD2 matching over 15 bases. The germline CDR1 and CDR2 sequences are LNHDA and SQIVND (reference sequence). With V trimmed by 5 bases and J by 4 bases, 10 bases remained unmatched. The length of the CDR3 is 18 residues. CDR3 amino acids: CASSPWGLAGGFPDTQYF. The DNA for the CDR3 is TGTGCCAGTAGTCCCTGGGGACTAGCGGGGGGCTTCCCAGATACGCAGTATTTT. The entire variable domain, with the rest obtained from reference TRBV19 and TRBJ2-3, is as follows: DGGITQSPKYLFRKEGQNVTLSCEQNLNHDAMYWYRQDPGQGLRLIYYSQIVNDFQKGDIAEGYSVSREKKESFPLTVTSAQKNPTAFYLCASSPWGLAGGFPDTQYFGPGTRLTVL.

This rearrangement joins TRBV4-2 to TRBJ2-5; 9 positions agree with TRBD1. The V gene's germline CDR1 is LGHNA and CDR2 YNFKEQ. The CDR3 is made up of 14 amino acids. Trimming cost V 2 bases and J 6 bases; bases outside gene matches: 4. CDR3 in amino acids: CASSQTGGAKTQYF. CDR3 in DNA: TGTGCCAGCAGCCAAACAGGGGGCGCGAAGACCCAGTACTTC.

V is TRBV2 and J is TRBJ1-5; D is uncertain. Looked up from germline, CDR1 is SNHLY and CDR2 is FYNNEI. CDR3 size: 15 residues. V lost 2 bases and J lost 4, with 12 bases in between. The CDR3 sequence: CASSEWEGGNQPQHF. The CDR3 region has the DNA TGTGCCAGCAGTGAATGGGAGGGAGGAAATCAGCCCCAGCATTTT. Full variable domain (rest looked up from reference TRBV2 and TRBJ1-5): EPEVTQTPSHQVTQMGQEVILRCVPISNHLYFYWYRQILGQKVEFLVSFYNNEISEKSEIFDDQFSVERPDGSNFTLKIRSTKLEDSAMYFCASSEWEGGNQPQHFGDGTRLSIL.

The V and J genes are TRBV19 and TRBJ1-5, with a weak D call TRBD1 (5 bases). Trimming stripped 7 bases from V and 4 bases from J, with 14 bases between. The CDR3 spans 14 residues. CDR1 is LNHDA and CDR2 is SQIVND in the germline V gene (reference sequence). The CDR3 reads CASTWGGVNQPQHF. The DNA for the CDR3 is TGTGCCAGTACCTGGGGGGGGGTTAATCAGCCCCAGCATTTT. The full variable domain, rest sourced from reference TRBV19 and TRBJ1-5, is DGGITQSPKYLFRKEGQNVTLSCEQNLNHDAMYWYRQDPGQGLRLIYYSQIVNDFQKGDIAEGYSVSREKKESFPLTVTSAQKNPTAFYLCASTWGGVNQPQHFGDGTRLSIL.

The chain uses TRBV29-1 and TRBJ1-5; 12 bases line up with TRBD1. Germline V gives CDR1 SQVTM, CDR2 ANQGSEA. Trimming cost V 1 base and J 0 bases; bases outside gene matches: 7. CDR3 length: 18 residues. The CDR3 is CSVEGDRGQGYSNQPQHF. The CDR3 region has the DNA TGCAGCGTTGAAGGGGACAGGGGGCAGGGGTATAGCAATCAGCCCCAGCATTTT.

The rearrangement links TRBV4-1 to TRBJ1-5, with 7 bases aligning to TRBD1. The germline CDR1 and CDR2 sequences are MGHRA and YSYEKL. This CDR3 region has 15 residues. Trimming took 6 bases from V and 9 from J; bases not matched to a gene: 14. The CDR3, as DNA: TGCGCCAGCAGATCCACTACAGGGGCCGTCGGGCCCCAGCATTTT. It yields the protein CASRSTTGAVGPQHF.

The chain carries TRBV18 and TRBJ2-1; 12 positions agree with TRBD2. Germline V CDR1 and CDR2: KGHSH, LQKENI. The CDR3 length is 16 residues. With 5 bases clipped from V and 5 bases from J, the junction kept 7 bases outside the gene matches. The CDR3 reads CASSKRLAGENNEQFF. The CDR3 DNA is TGTGCCAGCTCAAAACGACTAGCGGGAGAGAACAATGAGCAGTTCTTC.

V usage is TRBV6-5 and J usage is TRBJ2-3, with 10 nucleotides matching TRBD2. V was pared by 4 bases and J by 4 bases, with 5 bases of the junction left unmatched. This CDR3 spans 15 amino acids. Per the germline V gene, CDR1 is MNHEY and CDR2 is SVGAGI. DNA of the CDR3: TGTGCCAGCAGTTGGACTAGCGGAAGATCAGATACGCAGTATTTT. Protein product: CASSWTSGRSDTQYF.

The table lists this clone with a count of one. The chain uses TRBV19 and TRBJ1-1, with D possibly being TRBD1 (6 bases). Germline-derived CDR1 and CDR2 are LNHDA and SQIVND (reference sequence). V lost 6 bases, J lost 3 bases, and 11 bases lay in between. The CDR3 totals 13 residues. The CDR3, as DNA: TGTGCCAGTAGACAGGGTATCTACACTGAAGCTTTCTTT. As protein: CASRQGIYTEAFF.

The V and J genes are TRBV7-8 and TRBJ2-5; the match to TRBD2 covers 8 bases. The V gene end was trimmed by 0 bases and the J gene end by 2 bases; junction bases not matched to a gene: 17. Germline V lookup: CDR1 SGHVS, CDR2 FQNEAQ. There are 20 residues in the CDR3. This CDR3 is CASSLAARIAGRRTQETQYF. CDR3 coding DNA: TGTGCCAGCAGCTTAGCGGCAAGGATAGCGGGACGCCGTACTCAAGAGACCCAGTACTTC.